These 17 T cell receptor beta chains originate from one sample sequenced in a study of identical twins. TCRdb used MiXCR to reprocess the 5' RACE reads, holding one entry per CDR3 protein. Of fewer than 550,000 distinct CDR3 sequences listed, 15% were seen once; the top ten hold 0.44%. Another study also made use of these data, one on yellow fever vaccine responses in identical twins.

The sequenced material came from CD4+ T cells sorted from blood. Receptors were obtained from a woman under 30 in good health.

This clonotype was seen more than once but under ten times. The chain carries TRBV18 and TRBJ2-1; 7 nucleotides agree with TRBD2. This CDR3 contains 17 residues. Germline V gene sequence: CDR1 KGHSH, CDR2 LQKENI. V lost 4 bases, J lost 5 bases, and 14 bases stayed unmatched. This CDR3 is CASSRDSASGSHNEQFF. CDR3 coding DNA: TGTGCCAGCTCACGGGACTCGGCTAGCGGTTCTCACAATGAGCAGTTCTTC.

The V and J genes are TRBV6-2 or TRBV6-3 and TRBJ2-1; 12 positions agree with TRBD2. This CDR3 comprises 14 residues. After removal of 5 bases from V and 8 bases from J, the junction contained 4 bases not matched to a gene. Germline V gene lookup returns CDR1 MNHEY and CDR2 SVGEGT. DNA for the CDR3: TGTGCCAGCAGTAAGACTAGCGGGAGCGATGAGCAGTTCTTC. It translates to CASSKTSGSDEQFF.

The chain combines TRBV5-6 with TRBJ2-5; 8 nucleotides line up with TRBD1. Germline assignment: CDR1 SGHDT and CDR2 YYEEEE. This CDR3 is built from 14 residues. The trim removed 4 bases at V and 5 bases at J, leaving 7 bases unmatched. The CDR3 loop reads CASSLRGPRETQYF. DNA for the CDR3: TGTGCCAGCAGCCTCAGGGGGCCACGGGAGACCCAGTACTTC.

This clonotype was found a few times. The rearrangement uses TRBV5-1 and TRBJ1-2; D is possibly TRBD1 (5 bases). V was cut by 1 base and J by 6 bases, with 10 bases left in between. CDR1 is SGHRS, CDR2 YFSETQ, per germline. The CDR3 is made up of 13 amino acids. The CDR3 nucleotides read TGCGCCAGCAGCTTGACGGGGGTCAATGGCTACACCTTC. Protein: CASSLTGVNGYTF.

In DNA, the CDR3 is TGCAGTGCTAGAACTACAGGGTATCAGCCCCAGCATTTT. Encoded protein: CSARTTGYQPQHF. This rearrangement joins TRBV20-1 to TRBJ1-5; D is perhaps TRBD1 (6 bases). The CDR3 is 13 residues long. Between the trimmed V and J ends, which lost 2 bases and 5 bases, there was a span of 10 bases. Germline V lookup: CDR1 DFQATT, CDR2 SNEGSKA (reference sequence).

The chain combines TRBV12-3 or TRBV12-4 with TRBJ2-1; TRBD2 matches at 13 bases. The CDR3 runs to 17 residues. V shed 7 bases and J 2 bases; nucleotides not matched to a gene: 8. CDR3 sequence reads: CASTLSGTSGAYNEQFF. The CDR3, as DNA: TGTGCCAGCACCCTTAGTGGGACTAGCGGGGCCTACAATGAGCAGTTCTTC.

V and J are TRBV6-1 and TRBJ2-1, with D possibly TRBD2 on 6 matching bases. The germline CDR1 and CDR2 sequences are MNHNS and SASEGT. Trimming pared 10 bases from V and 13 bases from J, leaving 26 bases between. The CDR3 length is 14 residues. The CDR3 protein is CATGDGFFTVKQFF. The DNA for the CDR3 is TGTGCCACGGGGGACGGATTTTTTACGGTAAAACAGTTCTTC.

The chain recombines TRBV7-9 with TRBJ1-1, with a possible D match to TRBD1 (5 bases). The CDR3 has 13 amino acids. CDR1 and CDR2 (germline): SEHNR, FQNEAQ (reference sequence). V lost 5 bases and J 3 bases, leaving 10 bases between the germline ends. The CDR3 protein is CASSGGGYTEAFF. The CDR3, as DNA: TGTGCCAGCAGCGGCGGGGGATACACTGAAGCTTTCTTT.

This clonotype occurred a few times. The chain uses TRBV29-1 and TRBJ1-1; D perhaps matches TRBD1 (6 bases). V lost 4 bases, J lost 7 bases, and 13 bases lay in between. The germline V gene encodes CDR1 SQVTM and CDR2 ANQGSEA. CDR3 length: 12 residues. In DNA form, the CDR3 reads TGCAGCGTTGGACCACAGGGTGGTGAAGCTTTCTTT. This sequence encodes CSVGPQGGEAFF.

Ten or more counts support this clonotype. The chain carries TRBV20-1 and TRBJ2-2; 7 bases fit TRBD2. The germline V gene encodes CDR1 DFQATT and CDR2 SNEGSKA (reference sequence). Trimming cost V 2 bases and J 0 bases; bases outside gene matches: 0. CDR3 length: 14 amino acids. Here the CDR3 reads CSARLAANTGELFF. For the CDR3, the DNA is TGCAGTGCTAGACTAGCGGCGAACACCGGGGAGCTGTTTTTT.

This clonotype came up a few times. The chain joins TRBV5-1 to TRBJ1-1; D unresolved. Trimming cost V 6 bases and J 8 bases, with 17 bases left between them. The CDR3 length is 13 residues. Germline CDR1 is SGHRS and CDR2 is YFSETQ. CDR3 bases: TGCGCCAGCAACTACGGCACCTCGGGAGAAGCTTTCTTT. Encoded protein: CASNYGTSGEAFF.

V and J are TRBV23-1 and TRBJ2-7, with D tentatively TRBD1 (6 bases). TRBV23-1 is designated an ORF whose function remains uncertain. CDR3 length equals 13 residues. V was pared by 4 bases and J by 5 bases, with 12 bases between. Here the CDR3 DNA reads TGCGCCAGCAGTCTTACAGGGCGCCACGAGCAGTACGTC. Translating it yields CASSLTGRHEQYV.

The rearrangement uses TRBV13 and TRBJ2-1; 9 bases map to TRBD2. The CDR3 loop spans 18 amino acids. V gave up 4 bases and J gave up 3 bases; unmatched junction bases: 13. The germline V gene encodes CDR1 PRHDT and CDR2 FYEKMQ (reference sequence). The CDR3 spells CASSSSGSSGEYYNEQFF. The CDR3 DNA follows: TGTGCCAGCAGCTCGTCCGGATCTAGCGGGGAATACTACAATGAGCAGTTCTTC.

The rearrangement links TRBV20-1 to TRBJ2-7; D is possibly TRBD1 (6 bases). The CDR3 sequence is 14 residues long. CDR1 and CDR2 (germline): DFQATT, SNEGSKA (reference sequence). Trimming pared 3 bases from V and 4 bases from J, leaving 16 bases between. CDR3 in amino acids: CSARYQGSSYEQYF. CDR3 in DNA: TGCAGTGCTAGGTATCAGGGGTCCTCTTACGAGCAGTACTTC.

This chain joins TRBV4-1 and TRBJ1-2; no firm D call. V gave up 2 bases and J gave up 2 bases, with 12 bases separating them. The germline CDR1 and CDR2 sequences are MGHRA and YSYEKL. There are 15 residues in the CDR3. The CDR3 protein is CASSQMVRSNYGYTF. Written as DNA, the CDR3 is TGCGCCAGCAGCCAAATGGTAAGGAGCAACTATGGCTACACCTTC.

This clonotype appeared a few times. The CDR3 coding sequence is TGCAGTGCTAGCCCAGAAACCGGGGGTCGCAATCAGCCCCAGCATTTT. This translates into CSASPETGGRNQPQHF. The chain couples TRBV20-1 to TRBJ1-5, with a possible D match to TRBD1 (5 bases). Deletions cut 3 bases from V and 2 bases from J, with 17 bases between. Germline V gene sequence: CDR1 DFQATT, CDR2 SNEGSKA (reference sequence). This CDR3 is built from 16 residues.

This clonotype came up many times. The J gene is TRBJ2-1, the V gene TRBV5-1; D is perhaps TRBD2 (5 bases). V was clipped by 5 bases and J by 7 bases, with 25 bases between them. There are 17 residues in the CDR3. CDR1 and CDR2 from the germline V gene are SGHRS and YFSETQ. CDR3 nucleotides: TGCGCCAGCAGGCCACTCCTTCTAGGGCCCCAGCGGAATGAGCAGTTCTTC. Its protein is CASRPLLLGPQRNEQFF.